A selection of T cell receptor beta chains follows, all from one sample in a study of radiation and T cells in renal cell carcinoma. Profiling relied on immunoSEQ multiplex PCR, and the TCRdb table lists in-frame clones only, not all of them. The sample includes around 180,000 clones, around 89% of them seen just once. Sequences were derived from blood, sampled from a patient whose treatment included radiotherapy and nephrectomy. The receptor set was obtained from a woman aged 50 to 60 with renal cell carcinoma. CDR3s include the opening cysteine and the closing phenylalanine or tryptophan. D genes are given only for firm matches. A clone size is listed for some rows: how often the clone was seen (once, few, many), or a class if it is expanded.

NA,TRBV2,TRBJ1-2,NA,CASRADGTNYGYTF,TGTGCCAGCAGGGCAGACGGCACTAACTATGGCTACACCTTC
NA,TRBV28,TRBJ1-2,TRBD1,CASSFLPGQVPGYTF,TGTGCCAGCAGTTTCCTTCCGGGACAGGTGCCTGGCTACACCTTC
once,TRBV6-5,TRBJ1-2,NA,CASSSGVGIYGYTF,TGTGCCAGCAGTTCTGGGGTGGGGATCTATGGCTACACCTTC
NA,TRBV5-8,TRBJ1-1,TRBD1,CASSLWTGKGAPNTEAFF,TGTGCCAGCAGCTTGTGGACGGGGAAGGGGGCGCCGAACACTGAAGCTTTCTTT
NA,TRBV10-3,TRBJ1-1,NA,CAISGGGTEAFF,TGTGCCATCAGTGGGGGAGGGACAGAAGCTTTCTTT
few,TRBV5-4,TRBJ2-2,NA,CASTHQSNTGELFF,TGTGCCAGCACCCACCAATCCAACACCGGGGAGCTGTTTTTT
NA,TRBV7-9,TRBJ1-6,NA,CASSPQVGGDSPLHF,TGTGCCAGCAGCCCCCAAGTTGGGGGAGATTCACCCCTCCACTTT
once,TRBV5-1,TRBJ2-2,NA,CASSPLQGRTGELFF,TGCGCCAGCAGCCCCCTCCAAGGGAGAACCGGGGAGCTGTTTTTT
NA,TRBV18,TRBJ1-1,TRBD1,CASSPPYEDRGGWNTEAFF,TGTGCCAGCTCACCACCGTACGAAGACAGGGGGGGGTGGAACACTGAAGCTTTCTTT
once,TRBV5-1,TRBJ1-2,NA,CASRKQGSYGYTF,TGCGCCAGCAGGAAGCAGGGATCCTATGGCTACACCTTC
NA,TRBV6-5,TRBJ1-1,NA,CASSRTSNTEAFF,TGTGCCAGCAGCCGGACATCGAACACTGAAGCTTTCTTT
NA,TRBV30,TRBJ1-2,NA,CAWSRGLSNYGYTF,TGTGCCTGGAGCAGGGGACTTTCTAACTATGGCTACACCTTC
few,TRBV2,TRBJ1-5,NA,CASSESRGSPQHF,TGTGCCAGCAGTGAATCAAGGGGGTCGCCCCAGCATTTT
NA,TRBV5-1,TRBJ1-1,NA,CASRLEEAVKTEAFF,TGCGCCAGCCGTTTAGAAGAGGCGGTCAAGACTGAAGCTTTCTTT
NA,TRBV6-5,TRBJ2-3,NA,CASSYDGPSTDTQYF,TGTGCCAGCAGTTACGATGGTCCTAGCACAGATACGCAGTATTTT
NA,TRBV11-3,TRBJ2-1,NA,CASSSAQGDLRNEQFF,TGTGCCAGCAGCTCCGCGCAGGGTGATTTAAGGAATGAGCAGTTCTTC
NA,TRBV2,TRBJ2-7,NA,CASSHSLRSYEQYF,TGTGCCAGCAGTCACTCACTTAGGTCCTACGAGCAGTACTTC
NA,TRBV5-1,TRBJ1-1,NA,CASMAEMNTEAFF,TGCGCCAGCATGGCTGAAATGAACACTGAAGCTTTCTTT
NA,TRBV6-1,TRBJ1-3,NA,CASSHRRDSGNTIYF,TGTGCCAGCAGTCATAGGCGGGACTCTGGAAACACCATATATTTT
NA,TRBV6-6,TRBJ1-5,NA,CASTHGWDYSNQPQHF,TGTGCCAGCACACACGGGTGGGATTATAGCAATCAGCCCCAGCATTTT
NA,TRBV29-1,TRBJ1-2,NA,CSAARAYGYTF,TGCAGCGCCGCTCGAGCCTATGGCTACACCTTC
NA,TRBV9,TRBJ2-7,NA,CASSVGTPPYEQYF,TGTGCCAGCAGCGTTGGGACCCCTCCCTACGAGCAGTACTTC
NA,TRBV5-1,TRBJ2-7,NA,CASSLNLGVMAYEQYF,TGCGCCAGCAGCTTGAATCTTGGAGTTATGGCCTACGAGCAGTACTTC
NA,TRBV5-1,TRBJ2-1,TRBD1,CASSLEGTGYNEQFF,TGCGCCAGCAGCTTGGAGGGGACAGGCTACAATGAGCAGTTCTTC
NA,TRBV5-6,TRBJ2-6,NA,CASSFRAYGANVLTF,TGTGCCAGCAGCTTTCGAGCTTATGGGGCCAACGTCCTGACTTTC
NA,TRBV10-1,TRBJ1-1,TRBD1,CASRRTGDGNTEAFF,TGCGCCAGCAGAAGGACAGGAGATGGGAACACTGAAGCTTTCTTT
once,TRBV7-3,TRBJ2-5,NA,CASSLNYGETQYF,TGTGCCAGCAGCTTAAATTATGGGGAGACCCAGTACTTC
NA,TRBV19,TRBJ1-1,NA,CASSAQMRPEAFF,TGTGCCAGTAGTGCCCAAATGAGGCCTGAAGCTTTCTTT
NA,TRBV19,TRBJ1-1,NA,CASTPEGNTEAFF,TGTGCCAGTACCCCAGAGGGCAACACTGAAGCTTTCTTT
NA,TRBV14,TRBJ1-3,NA,CASSQGRRSGNTIYF,TGTGCCAGCAGCCAGGGACGGCGCTCTGGAAACACCATATATTTT
NA,TRBV19,TRBJ2-2,TRBD1,CASSDRANTGELFF,TGTGCCAGTAGTGACAGGGCGAACACCGGGGAGCTGTTTTTT
once,TRBV28,TRBJ1-1,TRBD1,CASRGQGLNTEAFF,TGTGCCAGCCGGGGACAGGGGCTGAACACTGAAGCTTTCTTT
NA,TRBV7-9,TRBJ2-2,TRBD2,CASSLASGGAGTGELFF,TGTGCCAGCAGCCTCGCTAGCGGGGGGGCCGGCACCGGGGAGCTGTTTTTT
NA,TRBV9,TRBJ2-5,NA,CASSVDGQETQYF,TGTGCCAGCAGCGTAGACGGGCAAGAGACCCAGTACTTC
once,TRBV7-2,TRBJ1-6,NA,CASSLDSPLHF,TGTGCCAGCAGCTTGGATTCACCCCTCCACTTT